One sample yielded the 22 T cell receptor beta chains listed below, sequenced in a study of identifying expanded T cells in peripheral blood. Some clones are missing from TCRdb's copy, which holds only in-frame ones; the method was immunoSEQ multiplex PCR. Among 97,000 or so clones listed, around 88% were seen once. The sample was blood. The receptors were gathered from a person aged 18-70 years in good health.

The genes are TRBV5-6 and TRBJ2-7; 7 bases match TRBD1. CDR1 is SGHDT, CDR2 YYEEEE, per germline. This CDR3 contains 14 residues. Germline trimming cut 5 bases from V and 5 bases from J; bases unmatched to any gene: 10. CDR3 DNA: TGTGCCAGCAGTCCACAGGGGTTTGGGGACGAGCAGTACTTC. Its protein product is CASSPQGFGDEQYF. Combining the CDR3 with reference TRBV5-6 and TRBJ2-7 gives the whole variable domain DAGVTQSPTHLIKTRGQQVTLRCSPKSGHDTVSWYQQALGQGPQFIFQYYEEEERQRGNFPDRFSGHQFPNYSSELNVNALLLGDSALYLCASSPQGFGDEQYFGPGTRLTVT.

The chain couples TRBV5-1 to TRBJ2-5; possible D gene TRBD1, 5 bases. CDR3 size: 14 residues. V lost 0 bases and J 5 bases, leaving 11 bases between the germline ends. The germline gives CDR1 SGHRS, CDR2 YFSETQ. The CDR3 loop is CASSLGAGFETQYF. In DNA form, the CDR3 reads TGCGCCAGCAGCTTGGGAGCAGGGTTCGAGACCCAGTACTTC.

The chain employs TRBV11-3 and TRBJ2-3; 9 bases agree with TRBD1. J lost 4 bases, V lost 5 bases, and 4 bases had no gene match. This CDR3 has 14 residues. CDR1 and CDR2 (germline): SGHNT, YENEEA. DNA of the CDR3: TGTGCCAGCAGCAGAGGACAGGGGTCAGATACGCAGTATTTT. This gives the protein CASSRGQGSDTQYF.

V and J are TRBV9 and TRBJ2-3; D unclear. The V end was cut by 4 bases, the J end by 0 bases, with 15 bases between. This CDR3 region has 16 residues. Germline V gene lookup returns CDR1 SGDLS and CDR2 YYNGEE. The CDR3 region is CASSPDPRRSTDTQYF. The DNA of the CDR3 is TGTGCCAGCAGCCCGGACCCACGGAGAAGCACAGATACGCAGTATTTT.

The chain links TRBV9 to TRBJ2-5; 10 bases align to TRBD2. The CDR3 has 15 residues. CDR1 and CDR2 (germline): SGDLS, YYNGEE. Unmatched junction bases numbered 4, after V lost 3 bases and J lost 2 bases. The chain's CDR3 is CASSDSGGFQETQYF. The CDR3 DNA sequence: TGTGCCAGCAGCGATAGCGGGGGGTTTCAAGAGACCCAGTACTTC. The full variable domain, with the rest looked up from reference TRBV9 and TRBJ2-5, is DSGVTQTPKHLITATGQRVTLRCSPRSGDLSVYWYQQSLDQGLQFLIQYYNGEERAKGNILERFSAQQFPDLHSELNLSSLELGDSALYFCASSDSGGFQETQYFGPGTRLLVL.

V is TRBV9 and J is TRBJ2-1; D is ambiguous. V dropped 3 bases and J dropped 7 bases, with 14 bases sitting between them. Germline lookup yields CDR1 SGDLS and CDR2 YYNGEE. The CDR3 extends over 14 amino acids. The CDR3 loop reads CASSAGLFVNEQFF. The CDR3 nucleotides are TGTGCCAGCAGCGCCGGGTTATTTGTAAATGAGCAGTTCTTC.

The chain links TRBV2 to TRBJ2-7; TRBD2 matches 11 bases. V dropped 6 bases and J dropped 4; count of bases not matched to a gene: 8. CDR3 size: 15 residues. Germline V gene sequence: CDR1 SNHLY, CDR2 FYNNEI. The CDR3 DNA follows: TGTGCCAGCAGCGGTAGCGGGAGGGCCGGGTACGAGCAGTACTTC. It specifies CASSGSGRAGYEQYF.

This rearrangement joins TRBV9 to TRBJ2-2; D gene uncertain. The V and J ends lost 0 bases and 6 bases respectively, with 9 bases between them. The CDR3 sequence is 14 residues long. In germline, CDR1 is SGDLS, CDR2 YYNGEE. For the CDR3, the DNA is TGTGCCAGCAGCGTAGGGAGTGGGGCCGGGGAGCTGTTTTTT. Its translation is CASSVGSGAGELFF. Full variable domain (outside the CDR3, taken from reference TRBV9 and TRBJ2-2): DSGVTQTPKHLITATGQRVTLRCSPRSGDLSVYWYQQSLDQGLQFLIQYYNGEERAKGNILERFSAQQFPDLHSELNLSSLELGDSALYFCASSVGSGAGELFFGEGSRLTVL.

This sequence joins TRBV19 and TRBJ1-4; a weak D match, TRBD1 (5 bases). CDR3 length: 15 residues. V was clipped by 4 bases and J by 0 bases, with 9 bases between them. Germline V gene sequence: CDR1 LNHDA, CDR2 SQIVND (reference sequence). The CDR3 loop is CASSTEGATNEKLFF. CDR3 in DNA: TGTGCCAGTAGTACCGAAGGGGCAACTAATGAAAAACTGTTTTTT.

The rearrangement uses TRBV27 and TRBJ2-4; D remains ambiguous. The V gene lost 5 bases and the J gene lost 7 bases, with 9 bases spanning the gap. CDR3 length: 12 amino acids. The germline CDR1 and CDR2 sequences are MNHEY and SMNVEV (reference sequence). This CDR3 is CASSPDFNIQYF. CDR3 nucleotide sequence: TGTGCCAGCAGTCCAGACTTCAACATTCAGTACTTC.

This clone was counted only a few times. V usage is TRBV7-9 and J usage is TRBJ1-1; 8 bases map to TRBD1. This CDR3 is built from 14 residues. Germline values: CDR1 SEHNR, CDR2 FQNEAQ (reference sequence). V shed 5 bases and J 0 bases; nucleotides not matched to a gene: 2. The CDR3 DNA is TGTGCCAGCAGCCTGGGACAGGTGAACACTGAAGCTTTCTTT. Encoded protein: CASSLGQVNTEAFF.

This chain uses TRBV7-2 with TRBJ1-1, with unresolved D. There are 14 residues in the CDR3. Trimming took off 5 bases at V and 5 bases at J, with 15 bases between the two ends. Germline CDR1 and CDR2: SGHTA and FQGNSA. CDR3 protein: CASSRGVAGTEAFF. DNA for the CDR3: TGTGCCAGCAGCCGCGGGGTCGCTGGGACTGAAGCTTTCTTT.

This clone was detected only once. The chain recombines TRBV9 with TRBJ2-2; weak D call: TRBD2 (6 bases). Trimming removed 4 bases at V and 4 bases at J, with 17 bases between. The CDR3 contains 16 residues. CDR1 SGDLS and CDR2 YYNGEE come from the germline V gene. The CDR3 bases are TGTGCCAGCAGCCCTGTGGGGGGTTTAGGCACCGGGGAGCTGTTTTTT. Protein sequence: CASSPVGGLGTGELFF. The full variable domain, in which reference TRBV9 and TRBJ2-2 provide the parts outside the CDR3, is DSGVTQTPKHLITATGQRVTLRCSPRSGDLSVYWYQQSLDQGLQFLIQYYNGEERAKGNILERFSAQQFPDLHSELNLSSLELGDSALYFCASSPVGGLGTGELFFGEGSRLTVL.

The sample holds a few counts of this clone. This chain uses TRBV18 with TRBJ1-5; D is ambiguous. Deletions cut 7 bases from V and 1 base from J, with 14 bases between. The CDR3 is 15 residues long. Germline CDR1 KGHSH, CDR2 LQKENI. The CDR3 loop reads CASLPSRASNQPQHF. In nucleotides, the CDR3 is TGTGCCAGCTTACCCTCCCGGGCCAGCAATCAGCCCCAGCATTTT.

The rearrangement uses TRBV29-1 and TRBJ1-1; no reliable D call. V lost 2 bases, J lost 0 bases, and 4 bases lay in between. The CDR3 is 12 amino acids. The V gene's germline CDR1 is SQVTM and CDR2 ANQGSEA. The CDR3 DNA reads TGCAGCGTTGAACAACTGAACACTGAAGCTTTCTTT. This encodes CSVEQLNTEAFF. Based on the CDR3 plus reference TRBV29-1 and TRBJ1-1, the full variable domain is SAVISQKPSRDICQRGTSLTIQCQVDSQVTMMFWYRQQPGQSLTLIATANQGSEATYESGFVIDKFPISRPNLTFSTLTVSNMSPEDSSIYLCSVEQLNTEAFFGQGTRLTVV.

The chain employs TRBV30 and TRBJ1-3; 7 bases align to TRBD1. Germline trimming cut 8 bases from V and 1 base from J; bases unmatched to any gene: 2. Germline V gene lookup returns CDR1 GTSNPN and CDR2 SVGIG (reference sequence). The CDR3 has 12 residues. Written as DNA, the CDR3 is TGTGCCGCGGGACAGTCTGGAAACACCATATATTTT. Protein: CAAGQSGNTIYF.

CDR3 DNA: TGCGCCAGCAGCTTGGTTGGGACTCAAGAGACCCAGTACTTC. This sequence encodes CASSLVGTQETQYF. The chain is built from TRBV5-1 and TRBJ2-5; TRBD2 is a possible D gene (6 bases). CDR3 size: 14 residues. Trimming took 0 bases from V and 2 from J, leaving 8 bases between them. CDR1 and CDR2 (germline): SGHRS, YFSETQ.

This chain connects TRBV5-1 to TRBJ1-6, with D possibly TRBD1 on 5 matching bases. From germline, CDR1 is SGHRS and CDR2 YFSETQ. V lost 4 bases and J 0 bases, leaving 17 bases between the germline ends. The CDR3 spans 18 residues. CDR3 sequence: CASSTRTLRSSYNSPLHF. DNA for the CDR3: TGCGCCAGCAGCACAAGGACACTCCGAAGCTCCTATAATTCACCCCTCCACTTT.

Concerning this clone: At the DNA level, this CDR3 is encoded by other sequences in the same sample as well. V is TRBV30 and J is TRBJ1-2; 7 bases agree with TRBD1. The CDR3 is 12 amino acids. Germline V lookup: CDR1 GTSNPN, CDR2 SVGIG (reference sequence). J was trimmed by 4 bases and V by 1 base; bases with no gene match: 0. The CDR3 reads CAWSGQGYGYTF. In nucleotides, the CDR3 is TGTGCCTGGAGTGGACAGGGCTATGGCTACACCTTC.

The gene calls are TRBV19 and TRBJ1-2; TRBD1 aligns across 9 bases. Unmatched junction bases numbered 10, after V lost 1 base and J lost 7 bases. This CDR3 contains 16 residues. Looked up from germline, CDR1 is LNHDA and CDR2 is SQIVND (reference sequence). The CDR3 here is CASSIAHRDREPGYTF. CDR3 in DNA: TGTGCCAGTAGTATAGCTCACCGGGACAGGGAACCTGGCTACACCTTC. The complete variable domain, with remaining parts taken from reference TRBV19 and TRBJ1-2, reads DGGITQSPKYLFRKEGQNVTLSCEQNLNHDAMYWYRQDPGQGLRLIYYSQIVNDFQKGDIAEGYSVSREKKESFPLTVTSAQKNPTAFYLCASSIAHRDREPGYTFGSGTRLTVV.

The chain uses TRBV4-1 and TRBJ2-6; TRBD1 is a possible D gene (6 bases). Germline values: CDR1 MGHRA, CDR2 YSYEKL. The CDR3 is 17 residues long. With 3 bases removed from V and 0 bases from J, the gap between germline ends came to 12 bases. The CDR3 loop is CASSQRTATSGANVLTF. Here the CDR3 DNA reads TGCGCCAGCAGCCAGCGGACAGCCACCTCTGGGGCCAACGTCCTGACTTTC.

The V call is TRBV12-5, the J call TRBJ2-1; 8 bases are shared with TRBD2. Germline trimming cut 2 bases from V and 6 bases from J; bases unmatched to any gene: 3. There are 14 residues in the CDR3. CDR1 LGHNT and CDR2 FRNRAP come from the germline V gene. The CDR3 sequence: CASGLRGGPNEQFF. The DNA of the CDR3 is TGTGCTAGTGGTTTGCGGGGGGGCCCCAATGAGCAGTTCTTC. Filled out from reference TRBV12-5 and TRBJ2-1, the complete variable domain reads DARVTQTPRHKVTEMGQEVTMRCQPILGHNTVFWYRQTMMQGLELLAYFRNRAPLDDSGMPKDRFSAEMPDATLATLKIQPSEPRDSAVYFCASGLRGGPNEQFFGPGTRLTVL.